This TCR beta chain was sequenced during a study of blood T cell repertoires in COVID-19. About the research overall: COVID-19 samples collected from the United States, Italy and Spain covered acute and convalescent phases. Sample material is recorded as cDNA or gDNA derived from T cells, B-cell-depleted T cells, or PBMCs.

As processed by the authors: Reference gene primer amplification gave estimated nucleated cell counts. TCRdb keeps only in-frame clones here, not all; method: immunoSEQ multiplex PCR. V, J and clone size were drawn from that table, and D and trimming were deduced from the DNA. The sample lists 93,000 or so clones, about 85% occurring once. Trimming removed 1 base at V and 10 bases at J, with 11 bases between. The CDR3 covers 13 residues. The germline gives CDR1 SGHAT, CDR2 FQNNGV. The chain combines TRBV11-2 with TRBJ1-3; no clear D gene. The TCR sequence derives from a man aged 50 to 59 in a cohort sampled during active COVID-19. Sequencing was done on a sample of peripheral blood. CDR3 bases: TGTGCCAGCAGCTTAGGAACGGGAAGGACCATATATTTT. This gives the protein CASSLGTGRTIYF. Supplemented by reference TRBV11-2 and TRBJ1-3, the full variable domain reads EAGVAQSPRYKIIEKRQSVAFWCNPISGHATLYWYQQILGQGPKLLIQFQNNGVVDDSQLPKDRFSAERLKGVDSTLKIQPAKLEDSAVYLCASSLGTGRTIYFGEGSWLTVV.